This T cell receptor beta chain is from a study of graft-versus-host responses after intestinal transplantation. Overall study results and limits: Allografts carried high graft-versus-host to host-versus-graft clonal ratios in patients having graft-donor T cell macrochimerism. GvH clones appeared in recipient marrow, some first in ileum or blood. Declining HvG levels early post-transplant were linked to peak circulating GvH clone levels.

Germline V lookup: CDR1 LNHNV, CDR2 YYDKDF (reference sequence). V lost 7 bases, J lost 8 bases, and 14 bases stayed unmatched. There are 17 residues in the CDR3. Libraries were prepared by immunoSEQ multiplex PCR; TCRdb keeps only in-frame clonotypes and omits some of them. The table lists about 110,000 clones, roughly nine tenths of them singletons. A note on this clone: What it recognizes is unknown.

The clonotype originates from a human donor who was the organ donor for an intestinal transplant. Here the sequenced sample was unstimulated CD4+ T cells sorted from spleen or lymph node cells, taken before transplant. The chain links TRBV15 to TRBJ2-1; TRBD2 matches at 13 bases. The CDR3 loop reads CATTLSRTSGSRDEQFF. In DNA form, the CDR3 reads TGTGCCACCACCCTATCGAGGACTAGCGGGAGCAGGGATGAGCAGTTCTTC.